This entry concerns a single TCR beta chain. These data come from a study of shared clonotypes between healthy human individuals. The protocol was immunoSEQ multiplex PCR, while the TCRdb copy is restricted to in-frame clones and leaves out a portion. Of about 1.1 million clones detected, around 82% appear once; the ten largest clones hold more than 0.55%. The CDR3 covers 14 residues. V gave up 4 bases and J gave up 0 bases; unmatched junction bases: 5. Looked up from germline, CDR1 is SQVTM and CDR2 is ANQGSEA. The V gene is TRBV29-1, the J gene TRBJ2-7; 8 nucleotides agree with TRBD1. This clonotype was sampled from a man aged 18 to 35 in good health. Some clones in this sample may be carry-over from other donors' samples. Sequencing was performed on memory CD4+ T cells from PBMCs. As to subset: CD45RA-negative fraction. CDR3 loop: CSVAPDRVSYEQYF. The CDR3 DNA follows: TGCAGCGTTGCACCGGACAGGGTCTCCTACGAGCAGTACTTC.